Listed below are T cell receptor beta chains from one sample, sequenced in a study of blood T cell repertoires in COVID-19. Sequenced by immunoSEQ multiplex PCR; TCRdb stores in-frame clones only, minus some. The repertoire holds 190,000 or so clones, more than 75% seen once, with around 1% in the top ten. The sequenced sample was peripheral blood. These receptors originate from a woman between 18 and 29 years old who had recovered from COVID-19. The CDR3 runs from the conserved cysteine through the conserved F or W. D genes are given only for firm matches. Only part of the rows carry a size: once, few, many, or a class if the clone is expanded.

d_call | j_call | v_call | clone_size | cdr3_nt | cdr3_aa
NA | TRBJ1-2 | TRBV4-3 | NA | TGCGCCAGCAGCCAAGATAGGGGAGGTGGCTACACCTTC | CASSQDRGGGYTF
NA | TRBJ2-3 | TRBV27 | NA | TGTGCCAGCCAAGGACAGGGAGCGGGAAGAGATACGCAGTATTTT | CASQGQGAGRDTQYF
NA | TRBJ2-7 | TRBV29-1 | many | TGCAGCGTTGAAGAGGAGGGTCTCGAGCAGTACTTC | CSVEEEGLEQYF
TRBD1 | TRBJ2-7 | TRBV7-2 | NA | TGTGCCAGCAGCTCAGACAGGGGGTCCTACGAGCAGTACTTC | CASSSDRGSYEQYF
NA | TRBJ2-7 | TRBV6-5 | NA | TGTGCCAGCAGTTACTCCCACTACGAGCAGTACTTC | CASSYSHYEQYF
NA | TRBJ2-7 | TRBV7-9 | NA | TGTGCCAGCAGCTCCCCTCTTTACGACGGGTACGAGCAGTACTTC | CASSSPLYDGYEQYF
TRBD1 | TRBJ1-3 | TRBV5-3 | NA | TGTGCCAGAAGCTTGGCCCTGACAGGGACTGGAAACACCATATATTTT | CARSLALTGTGNTIYF
TRBD2 | TRBJ2-3 | TRBV4-2 | NA | TGTGCCAGCAGCCAAGAGGGACTAGCGGGAGATACGCAGTATTTT | CASSQEGLAGDTQYF
TRBD1 | TRBJ1-1 | TRBV5-1 | once | TGCGCCAGCAGCGCCCGACAGGGGGCGAACACTGAAGCTTTCTTT | CASSARQGANTEAFF
NA | TRBJ1-1 | TRBV5-5 | NA | TGTGCCAGCAGCGTGCCACAGGCGGGAGGTCCTACTGAAGCTTTCTTT | CASSVPQAGGPTEAFF
NA | TRBJ2-2 | TRBV3-1/TRBV3-2 | medium-sized | TGTGCCAGCAGCCAAGTAGACGGGGAGCTGTTTTTT | CASSQVDGELFF
TRBD1 | TRBJ2-7 | TRBV5-1 | NA | TGCGCCAGCAGCCAACAGGGGTACGAGCAGTACTTC | CASSQQGYEQYF
NA | TRBJ1-3 | TRBV27 | NA | TGTGCCAGCAGTCCTTTAGGCTTGAGGACAGACTCTGGAAACACCATATATTTT | CASSPLGLRTDSGNTIYF
TRBD1 | TRBJ1-1 | TRBV27 | NA | TGTGCCAGCATAGGTTTACAGGGGCTGAACACTGAAGCTTTCTTT | CASIGLQGLNTEAFF
NA | TRBJ1-2 | TRBV4-2 | NA | TGTGCCAGCAGCCAAGAATATTCGTCAGGTGTCGGTGGCTACACCTTC | CASSQEYSSGVGGYTF
TRBD1 | TRBJ1-4 | TRBV3-1/TRBV3-2 | NA | TGTGCCAGCAGCCCCCAAATCAGGACAGGGGGAGAAAAACTGTTTTTT | CASSPQIRTGGEKLFF
TRBD1 | TRBJ1-1 | TRBV5-1 | NA | TGCGCCAGCAGCTTGGGACAGGGGGCCGGAGCTTTCTTT | CASSLGQGAGAFF
NA | TRBJ1-4 | TRBV19 | NA | TGTGCCAGTAGTGACAGGCCTGCAACTAATGAAAAACTGTTTTTT | CASSDRPATNEKLFF
TRBD1 | TRBJ1-5 | TRBV7-2 | NA | TGTGCCAGCAGCTTTACCGGGACAGGGGGCGGTCAGCCCCAGCATTTT | CASSFTGTGGGQPQHF
NA | TRBJ1-2 | TRBV6-5 | NA | TGTGCCAGCAGCCGACAGATGGACTATGGCTACACCTTC | CASSRQMDYGYTF
TRBD2 | TRBJ2-2 | TRBV4-3 | NA | TGCGCCAGCAGCCCAACCAGACTAGCGGGAGCTTACACCGGGGAGCTGTTTTTT | CASSPTRLAGAYTGELFF
TRBD1 | TRBJ1-2 | TRBV6-5 | once | TGTGCCAGCAACCGAGGAGGACAGGGAGGATATGGCTACACCTTC | CASNRGGQGGYGYTF
TRBD1 | TRBJ1-2 | TRBV7-2 | NA | TGTGCCAGCAGCTCCGGACAGGGGGAAAGCGGCTACACCTTC | CASSSGQGESGYTF
TRBD1 | TRBJ2-2 | TRBV7-9 | many | TGTGCCAGCAGTGGCGATACAGGGGTGGCCACCGGGGAGCTGTTTTTT | CASSGDTGVATGELFF
NA | TRBJ1-5 | TRBV6-5 | NA | TGTGCCAGCAGGAAGGACCGGGATTGGGAGCCCCAGCATTTT | CASRKDRDWEPQHF
NA | TRBJ1-5 | TRBV12-3/TRBV12-4 | NA | TGTGCCAGCAGTTTATTTGAGGGTCAGCCCCAGCATTTT | CASSLFEGQPQHF
TRBD1 | TRBJ2-1 | TRBV27 | NA | TGTGCCAGCAGGCTCGGGACAGTTTACAATGAGCAGTTCTTC | CASRLGTVYNEQFF
TRBD2 | TRBJ2-3 | TRBV9 | NA | TGTGCCAGCAGCGTAGGTGGGGGGGAAGATACGCAGTATTTT | CASSVGGGEDTQYF
TRBD1 | TRBJ1-5 | TRBV6-4 | few | TGTGCCAGCTCGGACAGGGAAAATCAGCCCCAGCATTTT | CASSDRENQPQHF
NA | TRBJ2-1 | TRBV11-2 | NA | TGTGCCAGCAGCGGCAGCTCCTACAATGAGCAGTTCTTC | CASSGSSYNEQFF
TRBD1 | TRBJ1-1 | TRBV2 | NA | TGTGCCAGCACTACGTCCTTTGGACAGGGCATAATTTACACTGAAGCTTTCTTT | CASTTSFGQGIIYTEAFF
NA | TRBJ1-4 | TRBV5-4 | NA | TGTGCCAGCAGCTTGCACAGCTTCGGGGGTGAAAAACTGTTTTTT | CASSLHSFGGEKLFF
NA | TRBJ1-1 | TRBV27 | NA | TGTGCCAGCAGTTCGTTAGGGGGATCCACTGAAGCTTTCTTT | CASSSLGGSTEAFF
TRBD1 | TRBJ2-7 | TRBV6-2/TRBV6-3 | NA | TGTGCCAGCAGTACCCCCCGGGACAGTCACTACGAGCAGTACTTC | CASSTPRDSHYEQYF